Below, one TCR beta chain is given with its context. The target antigen is unknown. The data were taken from a study of T cells after posttransplantation cyclophosphamide. Study findings and constraints: After PTCy, TRB diversity resembled that of CNI/methotrexate controls. Tissue-infiltrating T cells from skin or gut overlapped little with blood T cells. Donor-recipient repertoire similarity was low at 1-2 months, rising over year one.

The V gene's germline CDR1 is WSHSY and CDR2 SAAADI. CDR3 length: 13 residues. Trimming stripped 8 bases from V and 8 bases from J, with 18 bases between. Cells defined as naive were viable CD3+CD4+ or CD3+CD8+ and CCR7+CD45RA+CD45RO-CD95-CD27+CD28+. The related graft donor's blood sample was taken on the day of bone marrow donation. Sequencing used immunoSEQ multiplex PCR; TCRdb keeps in-frame clones, though not all of them. This table holds fewer than 35,000 clones, roughly nine tenths found once. The source is a man aged 25-40 years in good health and a related stem cell transplant donor. Sequencing used naive CD4+ T cells sorted from blood. The genes are TRBV10-2 and TRBJ1-2, with D hard to call. As DNA, the CDR3 is TGCGCCAGCCAGTACCAGGCCGGTCAGGGCTACACCTTC. It is translated as CASQYQAGQGYTF.